These 16 T cell receptor beta chains came from one sample sequenced in a study of T-cell reconstitution after alpha-beta-depleted transplantation in children (dated by TCRdb to about 2016). The library was prepared using PCR. The run used an Illumina HiSeq 2500. TCR library preparation used molecular barcoding, with unique molecular identifiers applied to normalize quantification of the TCRbeta repertoire. TCRdb trimmed the raw reads at Q25, called clones with MiXCR and kept productive beta chains. Every distinct CDR3 protein forms one entry, paired with its most common genes and DNA. Present in this sample are 500,000 to 650,000 distinct CDR3 sequences, about an eighth of which were seen just once. About 15% of the sample comes from the top ten. The meaning of the sample's treatment or condition label: allogeneic hematopoietic cell transplantation with graft depleted of TCRalphabeta T cells and CD19 B cells.

Sequencing used PBMCs, mostly from graft donor cells, obtained 180 days after TCRalphabeta/CD19-depleted stem cell transplant. The receptors derive from a female patient aged 2-10 years who had a stem cell transplant for aplastic anemia, so the T cells may come from the graft donor.

At least ten counts were recorded for this clonotype. V usage is TRBV20-1 and J usage is TRBJ2-7; a possible D gene is TRBD2 (6 bases). Germline CDR1 reads DFQATT; CDR2 reads SNEGSKA (reference sequence). This CDR3 spans 13 amino acids. The V and J ends lost 1 base and 5 bases respectively, with 12 bases between them. The CDR3 loop reads CSARGLGTHEQYV. CDR3 bases: TGCAGTGCTAGAGGACTAGGCACCCACGAGCAGTACGTC.

This clonotype was picked up a small number of times. The rearrangement uses TRBV28 and TRBJ2-3; unclear D gene. V was clipped by 5 bases and J by 2 bases, with 17 bases between them. There are 16 residues in the CDR3. Germline assignment: CDR1 MDHEN and CDR2 SYDVKM. CDR3 in amino acids: CASSPVARYVTDTQYF. The CDR3 bases are TGTGCCAGCAGTCCCGTAGCTAGATACGTCACAGATACGCAGTATTTT.

The chain recombines TRBV27 with TRBJ2-3; unclear D gene. The CDR3 consists of 14 residues. The germline CDR1 and CDR2 sequences are MNHEY and SMNVEV (reference sequence). Between the trimmed V and J ends, which lost 1 base and 2 bases, there was a span of 7 bases. The CDR3 loop reads CASSLWSDTDTQYF. CDR3 sequence (DNA): TGTGCCAGCAGTTTATGGTCCGACACAGATACGCAGTATTTT.

The chain carries TRBV30 and TRBJ1-5; 8 nucleotides line up with TRBD1. The germline V gene encodes CDR1 GTSNPN and CDR2 SVGIG (reference sequence). J lost 9 bases, V lost 4 bases, and 5 bases had no gene match. The CDR3 runs 12 residues. CDR3 residues: CAWKDRGGPQHF. Written as DNA, the CDR3 is TGTGCCTGGAAAGACAGGGGAGGGCCCCAGCATTTT.

This clonotype was seen only a few times. V gene TRBV5-6 combines with J gene TRBJ2-7, with 8 bases lining up with TRBD2. The ends lost 0 bases at V and 0 bases at J; junction bases unmatched: 8. The CDR3 loop spans 17 amino acids. Germline CDR1 and CDR2: SGHDT and YYEEEE. CDR3 in amino acids: CASSLALAGLGSYEQYV. The CDR3 DNA sequence: TGTGCCAGCAGCTTGGCCCTAGCGGGTCTAGGCTCCTACGAGCAGTACGTC.

This clonotype appeared a few times. The V and J genes are TRBV29-1 and TRBJ2-5; TRBD1 aligns across 7 bases. The CDR3 sequence is 14 residues long. Germline V gives CDR1 SQVTM, CDR2 ANQGSEA. The ends lost 5 bases at V and 1 base at J; junction bases unmatched: 7. The CDR3 region is CSVSRQGPQETQYF. As DNA, the CDR3 is TGCAGCGTTTCGAGACAGGGACCCCAAGAGACCCAGTACTTC.

This clonotype was found a few times. In nucleotides, the CDR3 is TGCGCCAGCAGCCAAGATCGGTGGACAGACAATCAGCCCCAGCATTTT. Its translation is CASSQDRWTDNQPQHF. V is TRBV4-3 and J is TRBJ1-5; D may be TRBD1 (6 bases). V was pared by 0 bases and J by 3 bases, with 12 bases between. Germline V lookup: CDR1 LGHNA, CDR2 YSLEER. This CDR3 region has 16 residues.

This clonotype has just a few counts. The chain recombines TRBV2 with TRBJ2-2; possibly TRBD1 for D (6 bases). The germline V and J ends were trimmed by 2 bases and 7 bases, with 14 bases remaining between them. The CDR3 has 15 amino acids. Germline V CDR1 and CDR2: SNHLY, FYNNEI. Here the CDR3 reads CASSEMSSRGGELFF. Here the CDR3 DNA reads TGTGCCAGCAGTGAAATGAGTTCCAGGGGCGGGGAGCTGTTTTTT.

A few counts support this clonotype. V usage is TRBV12-3 or TRBV12-4 and J usage is TRBJ2-1; 7 bases line up with TRBD1. Trimming at V came to 4 bases and at J to 9 bases, leaving 12 bases not matched to a gene. This CDR3 comprises 15 residues. CDR3 DNA: TGTGCCAGCAGTTCATGGACAGGCCCGGCGGGTGAGCAGTTCTTC. Residues: CASSSWTGPAGEQFF.

The V and J genes are TRBV20-1 and TRBJ2-1; 13 nucleotides agree with TRBD2. CDR1 is DFQATT, CDR2 SNEGSKA, per germline (reference sequence). Germline trimming cut 2 bases from V and 5 bases from J; bases unmatched to any gene: 9. The CDR3 is 17 residues long. CDR3 bases: TGCAGTGCTAGACCCGGGACTAGCGGGACGTTAAACAATGAGCAGTTCTTC. This sequence encodes CSARPGTSGTLNNEQFF.

The V call is TRBV5-1, the J call TRBJ2-3; 8 bases agree with TRBD1. Trimming removed 7 bases from V and 5 bases from J; junction bases left unmatched: 9. The germline CDR1 and CDR2 sequences are SGHRS and YFSETQ. The CDR3 loop spans 14 amino acids. CDR3 protein: CASGDRGLRDTQYF. CDR3 DNA sequence: TGCGCCAGCGGCGACAGGGGCCTTAGAGATACGCAGTATTTT.

This clonotype was counted many times. The chain couples TRBV7-8 to TRBJ2-1, with D hard to call. The CDR3 extends over 16 amino acids. The V gene lost 2 bases and the J gene lost 4 bases, with 15 bases spanning the gap. CDR1 is SGHVS, CDR2 FQNEAQ, per germline. The CDR3 spells CASSLIMVERYNEQFF. In DNA form, the CDR3 reads TGTGCCAGCAGCTTAATCATGGTTGAGAGATACAATGAGCAGTTCTTC.

On this clonotype: Germline and junction disagree at one end, which may indicate a read error. The V call is TRBV7-3, the J call TRBJ2-1; either TRBD1 or TRBD2 may supply D (5 bases each). The CDR3 contains 18 residues. CDR1 SGHTA and CDR2 FQGTGA come from the germline V gene. The CDR3 nucleotides read TGTTCCAGCAGCTTAAAAGCCTACCGTCAGGGACCCTACAATGAGCAGTTCTTC. Translated, it gives CSSSLKAYRQGPYNEQFF.

This clonotype was counted only a few times. The V call is TRBV20-1, the J call TRBJ1-5; D gene ambiguous. V lost 8 bases, J lost 0 bases, and 17 bases lay in between. The CDR3 runs 15 residues. CDR1 is DFQATT and CDR2 is SNEGSKA in the germline V gene (reference sequence). In DNA form, the CDR3 reads TGCAGTCCCGACGCTATTTCGGTTAGCAATCAGCCCCAGCATTTT. Amino acids: CSPDAISVSNQPQHF.

J is TRBJ2-1 and V is TRBV9; D is perhaps TRBD2 (7 bases). Germline V gene sequence: CDR1 SGDLS, CDR2 YYNGEE. CDR3 length: 16 amino acids. Trimming stripped 4 bases from V and 7 bases from J, with 21 bases between. For the CDR3, the DNA is TGTGCCAGCAGCTCCCGGGGGGCCGTATCCCCTAATGAGCAGTTCTTC. This translates into CASSSRGAVSPNEQFF.

The V gene is TRBV5-1, the J gene TRBJ1-1, with a weak D call TRBD1 (5 bases). There are 16 residues in the CDR3. Germline CDR1 and CDR2: SGHRS and YFSETQ. The germline V and J ends were trimmed by 0 bases and 0 bases, with 12 bases remaining between them. This CDR3 reads CASSLEQAKMNTEAFF. In DNA form, the CDR3 reads TGCGCCAGCAGCTTGGAACAGGCCAAAATGAACACTGAAGCTTTCTTT. Variable domain in full (rest from reference TRBV5-1 and TRBJ1-1): KAGVTQTPRYLIKTRGQQVTLSCSPISGHRSVSWYQQTPGQGLQFLFEYFSETQRNKGNFPGRFSGRQFSNSRSEMNVSTLELGDSALYLCASSLEQAKMNTEAFFGQGTRLTVV.